Listed here are 15 T cell receptor beta chains from one sample, sequenced in a study of T cell responses to AZD1222 COVID-19 vaccine. Profiled with immunoSEQ multiplex PCR; TCRdb holds only in-frame clones, not every one. This repertoire shows 100,000 or so clones, around 94% found once; its top ten account for approximately 2.2%. The sequences come from peripheral blood, collected on day 0 of AZD1222 vaccination. Receptor source: an adult in good health.

This chain connects TRBV28 to TRBJ2-1; D call uncertain. The germline CDR1 and CDR2 sequences are MDHEN and SYDVKM. The CDR3 runs to 12 residues. With 8 bases removed from V and 0 bases from J, the gap between germline ends came to 5 bases. The CDR3, as DNA: TGTGCCAGCGAGAGCTCCTACAATGAGCAGTTCTTC. Residues: CASESSYNEQFF.

This clone was seen only once. The V gene is TRBV6-5, the J gene TRBJ2-3; 7 bases are a match to TRBD2. The CDR3 covers 15 residues. CDR1 and CDR2 (germline): MNHEY, SVGAGI. Trimming removed 7 bases from V and 6 bases from J; junction bases left unmatched: 13. Written as DNA, the CDR3 is TGTGCCAGCATGGGCCGGGACTACCTCCGGGATACGCAGTATTTT. It encodes CASMGRDYLRDTQYF.

The chain uses TRBV7-3 and TRBJ2-1; weak D call: TRBD2 (6 bases). CDR1 is SGHTA, CDR2 FQGTGA, per germline. The CDR3 length is 13 residues. V was cut by 5 bases and J by 5 bases, with 10 bases left in between. CDR3 coding DNA: TGTGCCAGCAGCACGGGACTCAACAATGAGCAGTTCTTC. It encodes CASSTGLNNEQFF.

The chain has TRBV6-5 and TRBJ2-7, with 7 bases fitting TRBD1. The CDR3 is made up of 12 amino acids. Trimming removed 8 bases from V and 3 bases from J; junction bases left unmatched: 4. Germline V gene sequence: CDR1 MNHEY, CDR2 SVGAGI. The CDR3: CASCHRGYEQYF. The CDR3 DNA follows: TGTGCCAGCTGTCACAGGGGCTACGAGCAGTACTTC.

The chain carries TRBV19 and TRBJ1-5; 8 bases are a match to TRBD1. This CDR3 is built from 15 residues. J gave up 4 bases and V 3 bases, and 5 bases lay outside the gene matches. The germline gives CDR1 LNHDA, CDR2 SQIVND (reference sequence). The CDR3 DNA is TGTGCCAGTAGTATGGTCAGGGGGCTTAATCAGCCCCAGCATTTT. As protein: CASSMVRGLNQPQHF.

This clone was found once. The chain carries TRBV19 and TRBJ1-5; tentative D call: TRBD1 (6 bases). Deletions cut 0 bases from V and 11 bases from J, with 20 bases between. Germline lookup yields CDR1 LNHDA and CDR2 SQIVND (reference sequence). The CDR3 contains 16 residues. CDR3 bases: TGTGCCAGTAGTATAGATCCTGAAGGGGGACTTAAAGCCCAGCATTTT. Its translation is CASSIDPEGGLKAQHF.

CDR3 loop: CATSRELMNTEAFF. As DNA, the CDR3 is TGTGCCACCAGCAGAGAGCTTATGAACACTGAAGCTTTCTTT. V usage is TRBV15 and J usage is TRBJ1-1; no clear D gene. V lost 0 bases and J 0 bases, leaving 5 bases between the germline ends. The germline CDR1 and CDR2 sequences are LNHNV and YYDKDF (reference sequence). The CDR3 totals 14 residues.

The chain joins TRBV5-5 to TRBJ1-2; D uncertain. The CDR3 spans 14 residues. The germline gives CDR1 SGHKS, CDR2 YYEKEE (reference sequence). Trimming removed 0 bases at V and 6 bases at J, with 12 bases between. CDR3 DNA sequence: TGTGCCAGCAGCTTGGGGCCCCAGGTGGATGGCTACACCTTC. Translation gives CASSLGPQVDGYTF.

The chain links TRBV28 to TRBJ1-2; D is undetermined. The ends were cut back, 2 bases at V and 8 bases at J, with 9 bases in the middle. There are 12 residues in the CDR3. The germline CDR1 and CDR2 sequences are MDHEN and SYDVKM. Here the CDR3 reads CASSLQSWGYTF. CDR3 in DNA: TGTGCCAGCAGTTTACAGTCCTGGGGCTACACCTTC.

This chain connects TRBV11-2 to TRBJ1-2; D is unresolved. Deletions cut 1 base from V and 5 bases from J, with 5 bases between. This CDR3 region has 12 residues. Germline V gene data show CDR1 as SGHAT and CDR2 as FQNNGV. The CDR3 coding sequence is TGTGCCAGCAGCTTAGTTCAGTATGGCTACACCTTC. This encodes CASSLVQYGYTF.

This clone appeared once. The chain links TRBV4-3 to TRBJ1-2, with no clear D. Germline values: CDR1 LGHNA, CDR2 YSLEER. This CDR3 region has 17 residues. V was trimmed by 3 bases and J by 5 bases, leaving 22 bases between them. CDR3 in amino acids: CASSQSRASTTWYGYTF. CDR3 coding DNA: TGCGCCAGCAGCCAGTCCCGGGCCTCGACCACCTGGTATGGCTACACCTTC.

The rearrangement links TRBV24-1 to TRBJ2-7; a possible D gene is TRBD1 (7 bases). CDR3 length: 14 amino acids. Germline-derived CDR1 and CDR2 are KGHDR and SFDVKD. V lost 2 bases and J 7 bases, leaving 14 bases between the germline ends. The CDR3 DNA follows: TGTGCCACCAGTGATTCCGACAGGGCGGGGGAGCAGTACTTC. It is translated as CATSDSDRAGEQYF.

The V and J genes are TRBV5-1 and TRBJ1-2; D possibly corresponds to TRBD1 (5 bases). This CDR3 has 11 amino acids. V dropped 2 bases and J dropped 10 bases, with 9 bases sitting between them. The germline CDR1 and CDR2 sequences are SGHRS and YFSETQ. The CDR3 sequence is CASSLTGDYTF. The CDR3 DNA reads TGCGCCAGCAGCTTAACAGGAGACTACACCTTC.

The rearrangement uses TRBV28 and TRBJ1-6; D uncertain. This CDR3 comprises 15 residues. The germline V gene has CDR1 MDHEN and CDR2 SYDVKM. The V and J ends lost 3 bases and 8 bases respectively, with 14 bases between them. The CDR3 sequence is CASSFRGLRDSPLHF. The CDR3 DNA follows: TGTGCCAGCAGTTTCCGTGGTCTGAGGGATTCACCCCTCCACTTT. Looking up the rest from reference TRBV28 and TRBJ1-6 gives the full variable domain: DVKVTQSSRYLVKRTGEKVFLECVQDMDHENMFWYRQDPGLGLRLIYFSYDVKMKEKGDIPEGYSVSREKKERFSLILESASTNQTSMYLCASSFRGLRDSPLHFGNGTRLTVT.

DNA of the CDR3: TGTGCCTCCCTTAGGGGGAGAAATGGCTACACCTTC. Its translation is CASLRGRNGYTF. This chain links TRBV30 with TRBJ1-2; D might be TRBD1 (6 bases). Trimming stripped 7 bases from V and 6 bases from J, with 15 bases between. Germline lookup yields CDR1 GTSNPN and CDR2 SVGIG (reference sequence). The CDR3 spans 12 residues.